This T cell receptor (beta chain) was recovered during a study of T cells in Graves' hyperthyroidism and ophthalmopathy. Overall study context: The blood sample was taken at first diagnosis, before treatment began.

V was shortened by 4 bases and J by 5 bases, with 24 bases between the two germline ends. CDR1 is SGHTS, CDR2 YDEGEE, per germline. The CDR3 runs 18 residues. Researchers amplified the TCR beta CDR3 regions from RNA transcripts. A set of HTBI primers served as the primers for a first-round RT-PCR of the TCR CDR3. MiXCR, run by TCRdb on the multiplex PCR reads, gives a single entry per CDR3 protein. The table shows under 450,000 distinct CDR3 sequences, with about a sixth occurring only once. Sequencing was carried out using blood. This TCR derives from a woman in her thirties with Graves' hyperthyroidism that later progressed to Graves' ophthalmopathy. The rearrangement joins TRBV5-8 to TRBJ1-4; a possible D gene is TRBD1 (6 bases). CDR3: CASSLTDSTSIANEKLFF. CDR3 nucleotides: TGTGCCAGCAGCCTTACGGACAGTACTTCTATCGCGAATGAAAAACTGTTTTTT.